The present T cell receptor (beta chain) was sequenced within a study of blood T cell repertoires in COVID-19. Whole-study context: The United States, Italy and Spain provided the acute and convalescent COVID-19 samples.

Membership in each cohort depended on participant-reported clinical history. For recovered donors of Cohort 3, there were two negative PCRs, clearance, or symptom resolution. Authors' processing steps: Estimated nucleated cell counts came from reference gene primer amplification. The protocol was immunoSEQ multiplex PCR, while the TCRdb copy is restricted to in-frame clones and leaves out a portion. V and J calls and clone size are given by that table; D and trimming were obtained from the DNA. The sample consists of about 370,000 clones, 85% to 90% of them appearing once. Germline V lookup: CDR1 MNHEY, CDR2 SVGAGI. The CDR3 contains 15 residues. Losses at the gene ends were 6 bases for V and 5 bases for J; bases not matched to a gene: 12.

This clonotype was obtained from a man in his late teens or twenties who had recovered from COVID-19. Sequenced: PBMCs or T cells enriched from blood (not recorded which). The chain is built from TRBV6-5 and TRBJ1-2, with 7 bases lining up with TRBD1. The CDR3 DNA reads TGTGCCAGCAGCGCATACAGGGGTCCCGATTATGGCTACACCTTC. This sequence encodes CASSAYRGPDYGYTF.